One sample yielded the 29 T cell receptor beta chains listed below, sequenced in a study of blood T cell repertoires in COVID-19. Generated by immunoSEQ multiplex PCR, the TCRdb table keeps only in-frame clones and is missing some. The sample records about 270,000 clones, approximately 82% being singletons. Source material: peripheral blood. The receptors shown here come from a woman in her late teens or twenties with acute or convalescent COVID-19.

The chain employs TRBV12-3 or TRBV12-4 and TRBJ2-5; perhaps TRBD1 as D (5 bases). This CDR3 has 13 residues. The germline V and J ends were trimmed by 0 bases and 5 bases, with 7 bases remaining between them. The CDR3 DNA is TGTGCCAGCAGTTTAGCCAGGGTGGAGACCCAGTACTTC. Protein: CASSLARVETQYF.

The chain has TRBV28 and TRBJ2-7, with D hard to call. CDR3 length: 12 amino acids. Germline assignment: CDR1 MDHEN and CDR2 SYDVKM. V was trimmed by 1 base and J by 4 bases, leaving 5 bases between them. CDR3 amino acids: CASSLFHYEQYF. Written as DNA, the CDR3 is TGTGCCAGCAGTTTATTCCATTACGAGCAGTACTTC. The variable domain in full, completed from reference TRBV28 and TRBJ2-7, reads DVKVTQSSRYLVKRTGEKVFLECVQDMDHENMFWYRQDPGLGLRLIYFSYDVKMKEKGDIPEGYSVSREKKERFSLILESASTNQTSMYLCASSLFHYEQYFGPGTRLTVT.

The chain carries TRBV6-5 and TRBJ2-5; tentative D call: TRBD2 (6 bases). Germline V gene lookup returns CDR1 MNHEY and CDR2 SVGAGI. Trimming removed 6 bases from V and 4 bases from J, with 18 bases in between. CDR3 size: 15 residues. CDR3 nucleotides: TGTGCCAGCAGCCCCAAGCGGAGGGGCGGAGAGACCCAGTACTTC. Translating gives CASSPKRRGGETQYF.

The CDR3, as DNA: TGTGCCAGCAGTTTACTAACTAGCGGTAAAAGCACAGATACGCAGTATTTT. This encodes CASSLLTSGKSTDTQYF. V is TRBV27 and J is TRBJ2-3; 8 nucleotides align to TRBD2. Trimming took 2 bases from V and 0 from J; bases not matched to a gene: 7. CDR3 size: 17 residues. Germline V lookup: CDR1 MNHEY, CDR2 SMNVEV (reference sequence).

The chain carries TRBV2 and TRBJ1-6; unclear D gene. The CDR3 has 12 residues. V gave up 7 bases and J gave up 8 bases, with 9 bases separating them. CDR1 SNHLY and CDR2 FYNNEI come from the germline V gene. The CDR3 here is CASTFDYSPLHF. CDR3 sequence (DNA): TGTGCCAGCACCTTCGACTATTCACCCCTCCACTTT.

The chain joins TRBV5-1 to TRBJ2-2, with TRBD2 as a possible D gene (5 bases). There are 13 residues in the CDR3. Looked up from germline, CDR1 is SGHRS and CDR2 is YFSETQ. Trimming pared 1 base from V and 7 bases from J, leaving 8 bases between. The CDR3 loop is CASSLSAGGELFF. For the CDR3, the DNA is TGCGCCAGCAGCTTGTCTGCGGGCGGGGAGCTGTTTTTT.

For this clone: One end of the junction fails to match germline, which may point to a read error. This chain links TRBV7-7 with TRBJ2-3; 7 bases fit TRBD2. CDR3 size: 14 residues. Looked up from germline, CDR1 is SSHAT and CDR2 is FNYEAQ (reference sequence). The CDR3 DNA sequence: TGTGCTAGCAGCTTGACTAGCACCACAGATACGCAGTATTTT. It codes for CASSLTSTTDTQYF.

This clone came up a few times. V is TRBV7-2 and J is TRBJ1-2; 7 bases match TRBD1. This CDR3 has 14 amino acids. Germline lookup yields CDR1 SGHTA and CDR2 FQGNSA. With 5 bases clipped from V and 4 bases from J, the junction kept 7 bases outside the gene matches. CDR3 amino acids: CASSQGERVYGYTF. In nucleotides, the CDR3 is TGTGCCAGCAGCCAGGGGGAAAGGGTCTATGGCTACACCTTC.

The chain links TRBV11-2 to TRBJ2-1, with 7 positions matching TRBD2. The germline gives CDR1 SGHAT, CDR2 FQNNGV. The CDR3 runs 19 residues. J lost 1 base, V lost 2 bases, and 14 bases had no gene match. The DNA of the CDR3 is TGTGCCAGCAGCTTAATCCCGGGTGGGCTAGCGGATTCCTACAATGAGCAGTTCTTC. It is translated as CASSLIPGGLADSYNEQFF.

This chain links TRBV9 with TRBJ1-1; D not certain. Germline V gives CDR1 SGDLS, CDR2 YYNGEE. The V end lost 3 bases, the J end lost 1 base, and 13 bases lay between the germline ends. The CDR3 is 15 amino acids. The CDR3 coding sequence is TGTGCCAGCAGCGACCGAACAGAGAAGAACACTGAAGCTTTCTTT. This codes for CASSDRTEKNTEAFF.

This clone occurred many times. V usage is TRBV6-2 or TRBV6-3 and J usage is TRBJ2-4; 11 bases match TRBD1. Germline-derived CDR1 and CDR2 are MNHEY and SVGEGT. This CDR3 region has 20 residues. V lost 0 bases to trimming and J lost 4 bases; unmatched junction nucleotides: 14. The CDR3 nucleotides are TGTGCCAGCAGTTACTCGGGTATCTGGGACAGGGGGTACCCAAAAAACATTCAGTACTTC. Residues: CASSYSGIWDRGYPKNIQYF.

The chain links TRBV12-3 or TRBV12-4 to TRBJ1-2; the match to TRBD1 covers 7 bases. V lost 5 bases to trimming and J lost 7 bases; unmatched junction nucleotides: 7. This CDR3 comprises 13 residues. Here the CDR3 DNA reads TGTGCCAGCAGTGTGACAGGGTATTCTGGCTACACCTTC. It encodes CASSVTGYSGYTF.

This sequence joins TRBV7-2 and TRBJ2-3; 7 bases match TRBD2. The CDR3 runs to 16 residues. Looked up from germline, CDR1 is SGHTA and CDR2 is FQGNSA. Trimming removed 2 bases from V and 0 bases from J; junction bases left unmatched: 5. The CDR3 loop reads CASSLLAGASTDTQYF. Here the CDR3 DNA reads TGTGCCAGCAGCTTATTGGCGGGAGCAAGCACAGATACGCAGTATTTT.

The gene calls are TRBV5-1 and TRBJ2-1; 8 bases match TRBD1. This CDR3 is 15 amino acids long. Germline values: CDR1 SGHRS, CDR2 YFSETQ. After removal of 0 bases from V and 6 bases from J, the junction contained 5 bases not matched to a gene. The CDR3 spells CASSLAGGAVNEQFF. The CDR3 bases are TGCGCCAGCAGCTTGGCAGGGGGCGCCGTCAATGAGCAGTTCTTC.

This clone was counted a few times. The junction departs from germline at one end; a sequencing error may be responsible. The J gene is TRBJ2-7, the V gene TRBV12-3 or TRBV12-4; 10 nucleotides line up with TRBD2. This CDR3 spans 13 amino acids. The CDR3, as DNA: TGTGCCAGCAGTCTAGCGGGAGCCTACGAGCAGTACTTC. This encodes CASSLAGAYEQYF.

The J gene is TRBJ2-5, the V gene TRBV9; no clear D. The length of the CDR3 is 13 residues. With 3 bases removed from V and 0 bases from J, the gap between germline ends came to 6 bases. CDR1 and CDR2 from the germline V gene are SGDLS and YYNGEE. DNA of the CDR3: TGTGCCAGCAGCGACAGCTACCAAGAGACCCAGTACTTC. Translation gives CASSDSYQETQYF.

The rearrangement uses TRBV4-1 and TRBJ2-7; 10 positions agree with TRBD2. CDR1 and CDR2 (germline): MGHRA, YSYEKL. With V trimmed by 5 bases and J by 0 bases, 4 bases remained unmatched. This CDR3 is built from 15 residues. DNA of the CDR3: TGCGCCAGCAGCACCACTAGCGGGACCTCCTACGAGCAGTACTTC. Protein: CASSTTSGTSYEQYF.

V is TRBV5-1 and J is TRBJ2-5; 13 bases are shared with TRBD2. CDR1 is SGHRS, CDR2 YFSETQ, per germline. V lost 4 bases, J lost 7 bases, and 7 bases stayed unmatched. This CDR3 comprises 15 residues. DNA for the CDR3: TGCGCCAGCAGCGGCGGGACTAGCGGGGCAAGGACCCAGTACTTC. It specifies CASSGGTSGARTQYF.

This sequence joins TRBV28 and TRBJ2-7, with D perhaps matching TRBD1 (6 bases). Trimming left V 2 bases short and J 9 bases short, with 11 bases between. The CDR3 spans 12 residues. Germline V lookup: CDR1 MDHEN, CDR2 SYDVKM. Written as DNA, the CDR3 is TGTGCCAGCAGTTTACAGGGGCGTGGGCAGTACTTC. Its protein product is CASSLQGRGQYF.

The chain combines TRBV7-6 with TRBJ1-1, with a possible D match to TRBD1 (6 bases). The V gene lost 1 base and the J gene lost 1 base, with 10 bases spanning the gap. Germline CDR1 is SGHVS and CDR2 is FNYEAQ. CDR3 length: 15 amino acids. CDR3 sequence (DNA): TGTGCCAGCAGCTTAGAACTACAGGGGAACACTGAAGCTTTCTTT. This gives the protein CASSLELQGNTEAFF.

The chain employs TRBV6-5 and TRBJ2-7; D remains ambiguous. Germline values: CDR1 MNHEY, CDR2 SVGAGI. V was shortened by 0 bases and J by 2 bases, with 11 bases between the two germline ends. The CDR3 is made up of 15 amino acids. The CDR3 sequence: CASSYSSAKTYEQYF. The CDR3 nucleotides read TGTGCCAGCAGTTACTCGAGTGCTAAGACCTACGAGCAGTACTTC.

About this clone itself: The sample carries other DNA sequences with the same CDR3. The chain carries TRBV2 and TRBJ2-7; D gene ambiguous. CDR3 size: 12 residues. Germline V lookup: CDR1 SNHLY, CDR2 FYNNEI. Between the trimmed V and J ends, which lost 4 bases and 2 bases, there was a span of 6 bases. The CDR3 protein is CASSVAAYEQYF. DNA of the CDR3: TGTGCCAGCAGTGTCGCAGCCTACGAGCAGTACTTC.

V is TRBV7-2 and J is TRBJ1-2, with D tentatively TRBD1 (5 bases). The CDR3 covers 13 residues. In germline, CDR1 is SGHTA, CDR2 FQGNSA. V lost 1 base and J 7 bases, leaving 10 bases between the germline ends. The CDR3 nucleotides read TGTGCCAGCAGCTTAGGTGGGACTGGTGGCTACACCTTC. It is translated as CASSLGGTGGYTF.

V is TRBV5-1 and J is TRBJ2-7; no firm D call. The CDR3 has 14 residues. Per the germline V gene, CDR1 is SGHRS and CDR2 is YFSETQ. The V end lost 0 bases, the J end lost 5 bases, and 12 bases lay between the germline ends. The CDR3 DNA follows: TGCGCCAGCAGCTTGGTTTCTAGTTACCACGAGCAGTACTTC. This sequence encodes CASSLVSSYHEQYF.

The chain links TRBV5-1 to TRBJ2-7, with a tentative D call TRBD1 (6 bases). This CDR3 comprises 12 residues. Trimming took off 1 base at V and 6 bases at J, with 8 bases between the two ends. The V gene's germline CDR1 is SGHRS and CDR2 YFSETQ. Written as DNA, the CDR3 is TGCGCCAGCAGCTTGACAGGGCCCGAGCAGTACTTC. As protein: CASSLTGPEQYF. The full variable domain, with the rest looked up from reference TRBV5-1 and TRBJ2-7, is KAGVTQTPRYLIKTRGQQVTLSCSPISGHRSVSWYQQTPGQGLQFLFEYFSETQRNKGNFPGRFSGRQFSNSRSEMNVSTLELGDSALYLCASSLTGPEQYFGPGTRLTVT.

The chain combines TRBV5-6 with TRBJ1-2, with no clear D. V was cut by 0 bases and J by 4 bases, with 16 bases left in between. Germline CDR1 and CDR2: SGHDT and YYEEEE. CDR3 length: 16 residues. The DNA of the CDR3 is TGTGCCAGCAGCTTGGAGGAACAGAGCTCTACCTATGGCTACACCTTC. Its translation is CASSLEEQSSTYGYTF.

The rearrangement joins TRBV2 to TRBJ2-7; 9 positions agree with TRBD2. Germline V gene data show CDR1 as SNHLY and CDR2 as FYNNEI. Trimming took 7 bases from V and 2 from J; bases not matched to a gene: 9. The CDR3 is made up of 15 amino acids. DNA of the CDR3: TGTGCCAGCAAGTATAGCGGGAGTTCCACCTACGAGCAGTACTTC. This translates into CASKYSGSSTYEQYF.

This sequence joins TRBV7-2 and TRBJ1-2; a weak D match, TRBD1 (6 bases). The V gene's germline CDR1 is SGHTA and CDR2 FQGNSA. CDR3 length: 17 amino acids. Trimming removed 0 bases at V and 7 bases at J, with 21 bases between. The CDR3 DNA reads TGTGCCAGCAGCTTAGCAAAGGGGCCTCGGACAGCCTCTGGCTACACCTTC. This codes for CASSLAKGPRTASGYTF. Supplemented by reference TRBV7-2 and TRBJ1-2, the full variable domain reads GAGVSQSPSNKVTEKGKDVELRCDPISGHTALYWYRQSLGQGLEFLIYFQGNSAPDKSGLPSDRFSAERTGGSVSTLTIQRTQQEDSAVYLCASSLAKGPRTASGYTFGSGTRLTVV.

The CDR3 here is CAWTTGTGANSPLHF. CDR3 nucleotides: TGTGCCTGGACCACCGGGACAGGGGCTAATTCACCCCTCCACTTT. V gene TRBV30 combines with J gene TRBJ1-6; 10 bases line up with TRBD1. With V trimmed by 4 bases and J by 6 bases, 6 bases remained unmatched. This CDR3 comprises 15 residues. Germline V gene data show CDR1 as GTSNPN and CDR2 as SVGIG (reference sequence).